This T cell receptor (beta chain) was identified during a study of Graves' ophthalmopathy and Graves' hyperthyroidism. RNA transcripts were the source from which TCR beta CDR3 regions were amplified. After a first-round RT-PCR with HTBI primers, a second-round multiplex PCR was run. TCRdb called the multiplex PCR reads again in MiXCR, with one record for every CDR3 protein. The sample has more than 1,000,000 distinct CDR3 sequences, about 35% seen once; the top ten hold around 10%. Pregnant or lactating patients and those with other autoimmune diseases or uncontrolled infections were excluded. A word on this clonotype: Its antigen is still unknown.

The study, taken as a whole, reports: With approximately 88% sensitivity and 81.08% specificity, a 13-signature model separated ophthalmopathy from stable hyperthyroidism. Detection in blood was also observed for most expanded thyroid clonotypes above 0.001 frequency.

Trimming removed 2 bases from V and 9 bases from J, with 10 bases in between. CDR1 is KGHSH and CDR2 is LQKENI in the germline V gene. The CDR3 has 12 residues. Material for sequencing was peripheral blood or thyroid tissue (not recorded which). The sequence was obtained from an adult man with Graves' hyperthyroidism. J is TRBJ1-1 and V is TRBV18; D remains ambiguous. The CDR3 spells CASSPGEGQAFF. In nucleotides, the CDR3 is TGTGCCAGCTCACCAGGGGAGGGCCAAGCTTTCTTT.